The clone carrying this T cell receptor beta chain occurred a few times. Its antigen is still unknown. These data originate in a study of T-cell reconstitution after alpha-beta-depleted transplantation in children. Study-level results: After transplant, at about two months, alpha-beta T cells were reportedly derived from several hundred expanded graft clones.

As it was prepared, the TCRbeta library received unique molecular identifiers. TCRdb reprocessed the PCR reads via MiXCR and lists one record per CDR3 protein. The sample lists about 980,000 distinct CDR3 sequences, about 31% occurring once. The sequence was collected from a boy under three years old who had a stem cell transplant for SCID, so the T cells may come from the graft donor. The source was PBMCs, mostly from graft donor cells, collected 360 days after TCRalphabeta/CD19-depleted stem cell transplant.

The CDR3 region has the DNA TGCAGCGCCCAAAGGGCGGGAGACAATGAGCAGTTCTTC. This codes for CSAQRAGDNEQFF. The chain combines TRBV29-1 with TRBJ2-1, with TRBD2 identical over 7 bases. With V trimmed by 7 bases and J by 5 bases, 8 bases remained unmatched. The CDR3 totals 13 residues. The V gene's germline CDR1 is SQVTM and CDR2 ANQGSEA.